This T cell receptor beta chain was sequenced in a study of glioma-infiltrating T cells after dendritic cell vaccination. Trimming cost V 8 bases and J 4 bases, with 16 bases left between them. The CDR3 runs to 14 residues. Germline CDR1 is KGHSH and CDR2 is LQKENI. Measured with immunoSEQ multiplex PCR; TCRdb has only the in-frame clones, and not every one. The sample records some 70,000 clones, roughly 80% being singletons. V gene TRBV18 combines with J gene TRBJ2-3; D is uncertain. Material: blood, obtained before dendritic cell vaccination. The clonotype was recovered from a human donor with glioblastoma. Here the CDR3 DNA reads TGTGCCAGCCTCCGAACGACAAGGCCAGATACGCAGTATTTT. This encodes CASLRTTRPDTQYF.